What follows are 2 T cell receptor beta chains derived from one specimen sequenced in a study of blood T cell repertoires in COVID-19 (dated by TCRdb to the early 2020s). The method was the immunoSEQ multiplex PCR assay. TCRdb's version of the immuneACCESS table is confined to in-frame rearrangements and falls short of the full clone set. An unresolved V gene accounts for under half of the shortfall where checked; the remainder is of unknown origin. The sample profile shows about 180,000 clones; 84% of them were found once. The ten largest clones take up about 7% of the sample. Sequencing used peripheral blood. The receptors originated from a human donor in a cohort sampled during active COVID-19.

The chain uses TRBV5-1 and TRBJ1-2, with D perhaps matching TRBD1 (6 bases). Trimming took 3 bases from V and 3 from J, leaving 12 bases between them. The CDR3 has 14 amino acids. In germline, CDR1 is SGHRS, CDR2 YFSETQ. The CDR3 coding sequence is TGCGCCAGCAGCTGGGACATAAGGGACTATGGCTACACCTTC. Encoded protein: CASSWDIRDYGYTF.

This clone appeared a few times. The gene calls are TRBV2 and TRBJ1-1; 9 bases match TRBD1. The CDR3 runs to 15 residues. Germline V gene data show CDR1 as SNHLY and CDR2 as FYNNEI. The V and J ends lost 0 bases and 5 bases, in that order; junction bases with no gene match: 4. Here the CDR3 reads CASSEARTGATEAFF. In DNA, the CDR3 is TGTGCCAGCAGTGAAGCCCGGACAGGGGCGACTGAAGCTTTCTTT.